One and the same sample provided the 14 T cell receptor beta chains below, sequenced in a study of T cells in Graves' hyperthyroidism and ophthalmopathy. RNA transcripts provided the source from which TCR beta CDR3 regions were amplified. With the HTBI primer set, the TCR CDR3 went through a first round of RT-PCR. MiXCR, applied by TCRdb to the multiplex PCR reads, yields one record per CDR3 protein. This sample yields about 740,000 distinct CDR3 sequences, of which 12% to 15% are seen a single time; around 9.6% belongs to the top ten. The specimen was blood. The receptors were gathered from a woman aged 18-30 years with Graves' hyperthyroidism.

The chain recombines TRBV6-2 or TRBV6-3 with TRBJ2-1; a possible D gene is TRBD2 (6 bases). V shed 6 bases and J shed 7 bases, with 19 bases lying between them. The germline V gene encodes CDR1 MNHEY and CDR2 SVGEGT. This CDR3 contains 15 residues. The CDR3 is CASSVVGLAGNEQFF. The CDR3 bases are TGTGCCAGCAGCGTGGTGGGACTGGCAGGTAATGAGCAGTTCTTC.

This clonotype was recorded many times. This chain joins TRBV11-2 and TRBJ2-7; 11 bases map to TRBD2. From germline, CDR1 is SGHAT and CDR2 FQNNGV. This CDR3 contains 17 residues. V lost 1 base and J lost 3; bases outside the gene matches: 8. CDR3: CASSLVAWGTSGYEQYF. CDR3 sequence (DNA): TGTGCCAGCAGCTTAGTCGCCTGGGGGACTAGCGGCTACGAGCAGTACTTC.

This clonotype was seen only a few times. V and J are TRBV4-3 and TRBJ1-3; 7 bases align to TRBD1. Germline trimming cut 5 bases from V and 3 bases from J; bases unmatched to any gene: 7. Germline values: CDR1 LGHNA, CDR2 YSLEER. CDR3 length: 15 residues. The CDR3 sequence is CASSWARDSGNTIYF. The CDR3 DNA sequence: TGCGCCAGCAGCTGGGCCCGGGACAGTGGAAACACCATATATTTT.

The chain carries TRBV6-5 and TRBJ1-1, with a possible D match to TRBD1 (5 bases). With 2 bases removed from V and 3 bases from J, the gap between germline ends came to 10 bases. The CDR3 has 14 residues. Per the germline V gene, CDR1 is MNHEY and CDR2 is SVGAGI. For the CDR3, the DNA is TGTGCCAGCAGTTACCTATTAGGGGACACTGAAGCTTTCTTT. Translated, it gives CASSYLLGDTEAFF.

The table lists this clonotype with many counts. The chain has TRBV7-2 and TRBJ1-2; D unresolved. Per germline, CDR1 SGHTA and CDR2 FQGNSA. Trimming shortened V by 5 bases and J by 1 base, and 11 bases separated the two germline ends. This CDR3 region has 14 residues. The CDR3 reads CASSPRANNYGYTF. CDR3 DNA sequence: TGTGCCAGCAGCCCGCGAGCGAATAACTATGGCTACACCTTC.

This clonotype has ten or more counts. This chain links TRBV27 with TRBJ2-3, with 7 positions matching TRBD2. The length of the CDR3 is 14 residues. J was trimmed by 4 bases and V by 5 bases; bases with no gene match: 6. The V gene's germline CDR1 is MNHEY and CDR2 SMNVEV (reference sequence). Written as DNA, the CDR3 is TGTGCCAGCAGTCCCGGGGGGAGCGCAGATACGCAGTATTTT. Protein product: CASSPGGSADTQYF.

The chain combines TRBV29-1 with TRBJ2-2; D may be TRBD1 (5 bases). The CDR3 loop spans 14 amino acids. Trimming cost V 7 bases and J 2 bases, with 14 bases left between them. Germline V gives CDR1 SQVTM, CDR2 ANQGSEA. The CDR3 DNA reads TGCAGCGCCAAAGGTCAGGGTAACACCGGGGAGCTGTTTTTT. Translating gives CSAKGQGNTGELFF.

There are a few counts of this clonotype. The gene calls are TRBV10-3 and TRBJ2-1; 8 bases fit TRBD2. CDR3 length: 13 residues. The germline gives CDR1 ENHRY, CDR2 SYGVKD. The V segment lost 9 bases and the J segment 9 bases; nucleotides outside the gene matches: 10. CDR3 residues: CAIKTGLASEQFF. In DNA form, the CDR3 reads TGTGCCATAAAGACTGGACTAGCTTCTGAGCAGTTCTTC.

At least ten counts were recorded for this clonotype. The CDR3 DNA reads as TGTGCCAGCAAGGGGGCAAACACCGGGGAGCTGTTTTTT. This sequence encodes CASKGANTGELFF. The chain uses TRBV6-1 and TRBJ2-2, with 7 bases lining up with TRBD1. V trimming: 7 bases; J trimming: 2 bases; junction bases outside the gene matches: 1. The germline CDR1 and CDR2 sequences are MNHNS and SASEGT. The CDR3 has 13 amino acids.

This clonotype occurred a few times. The gene calls are TRBV27 and TRBJ2-5, with 8 positions matching TRBD1. CDR3 length: 16 amino acids. The ends lost 5 bases at V and 5 bases at J; junction bases unmatched: 13. Germline values: CDR1 MNHEY, CDR2 SMNVEV (reference sequence). The CDR3 nucleotides read TGTGCCAGCAGTACTAGGACAGGGAAGTACTGGGAGACCCAGTACTTC. Protein: CASSTRTGKYWETQYF.

There are many counts of this clonotype. The chain uses TRBV12-3 or TRBV12-4 and TRBJ2-1, with D maybe TRBD2 (5 bases). This CDR3 has 16 residues. V lost 5 bases and J 3 bases, leaving 17 bases between the germline ends. In DNA form, the CDR3 reads TGTGCCAGCAGTCCTAGGAGGAGAGCAGTCTACAATGAGCAGTTCTTC. Translated: CASSPRRRAVYNEQFF.

The sample holds many counts of this clonotype. V and J are TRBV7-3 and TRBJ1-6; D is possibly TRBD1 (6 bases). CDR1 SGHTA and CDR2 FQGTGA come from the germline V gene. The ends were cut back, 6 bases at V and 10 bases at J, with 13 bases in the middle. The length of the CDR3 is 13 residues. CDR3 DNA sequence: TGTGCCAGCAGTGCGGACAGAAAGTCACCCCTCCACTTT. Translation gives CASSADRKSPLHF.

This clonotype was counted many times. This chain uses TRBV7-9 with TRBJ2-5, with 10 nucleotides matching TRBD2. Per the germline V gene, CDR1 is SEHNR and CDR2 is FQNEAQ (reference sequence). The CDR3 runs 22 residues. V shed 2 bases and J 0 bases; nucleotides not matched to a gene: 21. For the CDR3, the DNA is TGTGCCAGCAGCTTACCACCCGACTCGGGGACTAGCGCCGCTAGGTACCAAGAGACCCAGTACTTC. It translates to CASSLPPDSGTSAARYQETQYF.

This rearrangement joins TRBV5-6 to TRBJ1-2, with no clear D. The CDR3 sequence is 15 residues long. The germline CDR1 and CDR2 sequences are SGHDT and YYEEEE. V was shortened by 4 bases and J by 3 bases, with 16 bases between the two germline ends. CDR3 sequence reads: CASSLNRKQYYGYTF. The CDR3 DNA is TGTGCCAGCAGCCTAAACCGTAAGCAGTACTATGGCTACACCTTC.